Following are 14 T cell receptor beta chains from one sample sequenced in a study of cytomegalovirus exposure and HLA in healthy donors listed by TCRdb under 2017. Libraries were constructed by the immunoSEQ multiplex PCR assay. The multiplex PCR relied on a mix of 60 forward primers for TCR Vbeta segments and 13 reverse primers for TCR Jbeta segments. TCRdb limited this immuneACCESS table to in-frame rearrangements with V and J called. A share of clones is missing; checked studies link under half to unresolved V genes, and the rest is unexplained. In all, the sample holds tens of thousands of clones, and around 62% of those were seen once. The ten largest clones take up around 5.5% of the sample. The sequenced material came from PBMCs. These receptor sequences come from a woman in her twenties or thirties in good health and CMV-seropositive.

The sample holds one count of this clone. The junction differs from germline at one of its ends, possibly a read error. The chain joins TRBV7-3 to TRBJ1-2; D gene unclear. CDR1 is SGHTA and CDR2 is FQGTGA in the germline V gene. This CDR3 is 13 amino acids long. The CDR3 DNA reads TGTGCCAGCAGCTTGGCACCAAACTATGGCTACCCCTTC. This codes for CASSLAPNYGYPF.

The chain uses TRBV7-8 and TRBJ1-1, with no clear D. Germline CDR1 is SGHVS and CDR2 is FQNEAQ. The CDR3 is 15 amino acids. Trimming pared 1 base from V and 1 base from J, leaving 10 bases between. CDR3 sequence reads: CASSLVRHTNTEAFF. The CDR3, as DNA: TGTGCCAGCAGCTTAGTTCGACACACGAACACTGAAGCTTTCTTT.

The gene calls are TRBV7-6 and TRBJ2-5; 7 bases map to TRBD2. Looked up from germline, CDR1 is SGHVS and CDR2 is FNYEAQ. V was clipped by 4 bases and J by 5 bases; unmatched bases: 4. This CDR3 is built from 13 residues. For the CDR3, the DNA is TGTGCCAGCAGCTCCGGGGGGTCCGAGACCCAGTACTTC. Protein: CASSSGGSETQYF.

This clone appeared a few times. CDR3 in DNA: TGTGCCAGCAGTTTATCGGGGCCCAGCAATGAGCAGTTCTTC. Encoded protein: CASSLSGPSNEQFF. This chain links TRBV27 with TRBJ2-1; possibly TRBD1 for D (5 bases). Germline loops: CDR1 MNHEY, CDR2 SMNVEV (reference sequence). CDR3 length: 14 residues. V was pared by 0 bases and J by 6 bases, with 9 bases between.

This CDR3 reads CASSLGSGLEAFF. CDR3 nucleotide sequence: TGTGCCAGCAGCTTAGGCTCGGGGTTAGAAGCTTTCTTT. V and J are TRBV7-9 and TRBJ1-1; no clear D. V was cut by 1 base and J by 8 bases, with 11 bases left in between. Germline V CDR1 and CDR2: SEHNR, FQNEAQ (reference sequence). The CDR3 extends over 13 amino acids.

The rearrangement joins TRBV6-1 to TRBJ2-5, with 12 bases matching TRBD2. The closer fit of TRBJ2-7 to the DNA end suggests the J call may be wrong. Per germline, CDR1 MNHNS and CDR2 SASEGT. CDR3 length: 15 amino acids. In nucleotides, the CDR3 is TGTGCCAGCAGTGACCTAGCGGGGGGGGGTCACGAGCAGTACTTC. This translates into CASSDLAGGGHEQYF.

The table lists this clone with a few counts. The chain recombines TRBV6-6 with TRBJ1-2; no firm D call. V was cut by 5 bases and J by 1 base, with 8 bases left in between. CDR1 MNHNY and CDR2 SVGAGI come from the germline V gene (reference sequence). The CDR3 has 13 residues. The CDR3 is CASSPVNNYGYTF. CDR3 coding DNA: TGTGCCAGCAGTCCCGTAAATAACTATGGCTACACCTTC.

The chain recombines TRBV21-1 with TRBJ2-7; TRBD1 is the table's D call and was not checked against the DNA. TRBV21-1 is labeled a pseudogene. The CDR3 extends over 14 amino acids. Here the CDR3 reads CASSNGLDSYEQYF. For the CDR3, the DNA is TGTGCCAGCAGCAATGGTTTGGACAGCTACGAGCAGTACTTC.

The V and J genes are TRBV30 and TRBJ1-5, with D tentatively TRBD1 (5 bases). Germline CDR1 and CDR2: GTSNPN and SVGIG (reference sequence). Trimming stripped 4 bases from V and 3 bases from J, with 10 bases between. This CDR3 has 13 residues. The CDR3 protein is CAWNPGLNQPQHF. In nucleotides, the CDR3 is TGTGCCTGGAACCCAGGGCTCAATCAGCCCCAGCATTTT.

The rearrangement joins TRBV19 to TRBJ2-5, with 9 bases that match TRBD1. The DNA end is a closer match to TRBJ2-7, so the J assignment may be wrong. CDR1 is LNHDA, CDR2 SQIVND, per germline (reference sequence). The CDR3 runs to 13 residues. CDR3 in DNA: TGTGCCAGTAGTACCACGACAGGGGGCGAGCAGTACTTC. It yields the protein CASSTTTGGEQYF.

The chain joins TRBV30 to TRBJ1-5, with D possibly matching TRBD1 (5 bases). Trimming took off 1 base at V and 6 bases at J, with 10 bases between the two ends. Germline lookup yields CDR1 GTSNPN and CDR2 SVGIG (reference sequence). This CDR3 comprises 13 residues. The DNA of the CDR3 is TGTGCCTGGAGTGAGCAGGGCACTCAGCCCCAGCATTTT. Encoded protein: CAWSEQGTQPQHF.

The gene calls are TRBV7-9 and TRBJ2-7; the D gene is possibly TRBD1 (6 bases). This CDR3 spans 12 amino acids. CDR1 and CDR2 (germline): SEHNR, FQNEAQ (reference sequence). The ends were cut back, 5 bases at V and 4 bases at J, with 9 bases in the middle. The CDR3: CASSKQGYEQYF. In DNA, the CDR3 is TGTGCCAGCAGCAAACAGGGTTACGAGCAGTACTTC.

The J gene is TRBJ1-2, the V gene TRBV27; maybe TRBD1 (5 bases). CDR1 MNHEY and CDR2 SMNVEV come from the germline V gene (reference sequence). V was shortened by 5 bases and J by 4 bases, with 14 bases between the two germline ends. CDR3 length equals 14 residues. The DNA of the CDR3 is TGTGCCAGCAGTACGCGACAGAGCGTCTATGGCTACACCTTC. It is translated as CASSTRQSVYGYTF.

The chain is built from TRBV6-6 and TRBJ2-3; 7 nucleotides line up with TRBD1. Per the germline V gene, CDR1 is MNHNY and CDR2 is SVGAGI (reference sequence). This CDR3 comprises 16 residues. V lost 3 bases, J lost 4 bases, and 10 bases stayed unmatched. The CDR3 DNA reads TGTGCCAGCAGTTATGGTCGAGGGGGCGCCCCAGATACGCAGTATTTT. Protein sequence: CASSYGRGGAPDTQYF.